This entry features one T cell receptor (beta chain) sequence. The antigen is undetermined. Assays covered about 10^5 TCR templates per sample. Sequencing was performed with immunoSEQ multiplex PCR; in TCRdb, only in-frame clones are kept and a portion is missing. The sample has 100,000 or so clones, about nine tenths seen once. J gave up 0 bases and V 7 bases, and 9 bases lay outside the gene matches. Germline V gene sequence: CDR1 SEHNR, CDR2 FQNEAQ (reference sequence). There are 16 residues in the CDR3. This record comes from a study of siplizumab effects on memory and regulatory T cells. Study-wide points: For siplizumab cultures, the suppressive function of their proliferating Tregs was not confirmed. The Treg-derived share of mappable alloreactive CD4+ clones averaged about 68% with siplizumab and approximately 27% in controls. Assignment to unstimulated subsets succeeded for only a minor fraction of the alloreactive clones.

The rearrangement uses TRBV7-9 and TRBJ1-1, with 9 nucleotides matching TRBD1. The receptor's source is a human donor in good health. The sample was CD4+ T cells sorted from blood. CDR3 DNA sequence: TGTGCCAGCAACCCGCCGACAGGGGGATTGAACACTGAAGCTTTCTTT. Translated: CASNPPTGGLNTEAFF.